What follows are 21 T cell receptor beta chains derived from one specimen sequenced in a study of T cells in Graves' hyperthyroidism and ophthalmopathy. RNA transcripts provided the source from which TCR beta CDR3 regions were amplified. The TCR CDR3 first-round RT-PCR relied on the HTBI primer set. TCRdb re-called the multiplex PCR reads with MiXCR, one entry per CDR3 protein. The table lists some 800,000 distinct CDR3 sequences, 38% of them singletons, with 7.5% to 9.5% in the top ten. The sample taken for sequencing was blood. These receptors were collected from a man aged 18-30 years with Graves' hyperthyroidism.

This clonotype was recorded once. This may be a read error, as it is one base from a much larger clone. Without the conserved terminal phenylalanine or tryptophan, this CDR3 likely stems from a read error. This sequence joins TRBV5-1 and TRBJ2-7; D might be TRBD2 (5 bases). The CDR3 is 13 amino acids. Germline-derived CDR1 and CDR2 are SGHRS and YFSETQ. Trimming removed 3 bases from V and 4 bases from J, with 11 bases in between. For the CDR3, the DNA is TGCGCCAGCAGCTGGCGGGCTGAGTACGAGCAGTACCTC. It codes for CASSWRAEYEQYL.

This clonotype was seen a handful of times. The V gene is TRBV11-2, the J gene TRBJ2-5, with 16 bases identical to TRBD2. The CDR3 has 18 amino acids. Germline V lookup: CDR1 SGHAT, CDR2 FQNNGV. V was clipped by 3 bases and J by 4 bases; unmatched bases: 8. The CDR3 loop is CASSFGFGTSGRAETQYF. CDR3 in DNA: TGTGCCAGCAGCTTCGGATTTGGGACTAGCGGGAGGGCAGAGACCCAGTACTTC.

On this clonotype itself: Given a much more abundant clone one base away, this may be a read error. J is TRBJ1-2 and V is TRBV11-2, with 11 bases aligning to TRBD1. The CDR3 runs 14 residues. CDR1 is SGHAT and CDR2 is FQNNGV in the germline V gene. The V segment lost 4 bases and the J segment 6 bases; nucleotides outside the gene matches: 4. The DNA for the CDR3 is TGTGCCAGCAGCTCCGCGGGACAGGGGGATGGCTACACCTTC. This sequence encodes CASSSAGQGDGYTF.

The chain combines TRBV7-9 with TRBJ1-5; 7 bases agree with TRBD1. This CDR3 comprises 14 residues. From germline, CDR1 is SEHNR and CDR2 FQNEAQ (reference sequence). The V gene end was trimmed by 7 bases and the J gene end by 5 bases; junction bases not matched to a gene: 8. The CDR3 reads CASTGAGGDQPQHF. CDR3 bases: TGTGCCAGCACAGGGGCAGGGGGAGATCAGCCCCAGCATTTT.

This clonotype was seen only a few times. The rearrangement uses TRBV9 and TRBJ1-4; 10 nucleotides agree with TRBD1. The length of the CDR3 is 15 residues. The junction had 8 bases not matched to a gene; V was cut back by 4 bases and J by 8 bases. The germline gives CDR1 SGDLS, CDR2 YYNGEE. The CDR3 DNA reads as TGTGCCAGCAGCATACGGGGACAGGGGTCGGAAAAACTGTTTTTT. Translation gives CASSIRGQGSEKLFF.

The V call is TRBV25-1, the J call TRBJ2-7; 7 bases map to TRBD1. Trimming removed 8 bases from V and 5 bases from J; junction bases left unmatched: 9. Germline CDR1 MGHDK, CDR2 SYGVNS. The CDR3 totals 13 residues. The CDR3: CASSGTEGHEQYF. CDR3 DNA sequence: TGTGCCAGCTCCGGGACAGAGGGCCACGAGCAGTACTTC.

This clonotype was picked up many times. This chain uses TRBV19 with TRBJ1-2; D possibly corresponds to TRBD1 (5 bases). V lost 6 bases to trimming and J lost 4 bases, with 12 bases between them. Germline V CDR1 and CDR2: LNHDA, SQIVND (reference sequence). The length of the CDR3 is 13 residues. CDR3 sequence: CASRGDLTYGYTF. In DNA, the CDR3 is TGTGCCAGTAGGGGGGACCTTACCTATGGCTACACCTTC.

In this sample, this clonotype turned up a few times. A much larger clone differs by one base, so this may be a read error. The chain carries TRBV11-2 and TRBJ2-2, with D maybe TRBD1 (6 bases). V lost 4 bases and J 4 bases, leaving 10 bases between the germline ends. Germline-derived CDR1 and CDR2 are SGHAT and FQNNGV. The CDR3 runs to 14 residues. The CDR3 nucleotides are TGTGCCAGCAGCTCCGGGACAATCACCGGGGAGCTGTTTTTT. Its protein is CASSSGTITGELFF.

The sample holds a few counts of this clonotype. Germline and junction disagree at one end, which may indicate a read error. The CDR3 bases are TGTGCCAGCAGTCTCGGGACAGCAAGTAATAGCAATCAGCCCCAGCATTTT. Amino acid sequence: CASSLGTASNSNQPQHF. This rearrangement joins TRBV10-3 to TRBJ1-5; 7 bases are a match to TRBD1. Germline V gene sequence: CDR1 ENHRY, CDR2 SYGVKD. CDR3 size: 17 residues.

This clonotype was counted ten times or more. The chain has TRBV20-1 and TRBJ1-1; tentatively, D is TRBD1 (5 bases). V shed 6 bases and J shed 1 base, with 12 bases lying between them. Germline-derived CDR1 and CDR2 are DFQATT and SNEGSKA (reference sequence). The CDR3 runs 13 residues. The CDR3 sequence: CSAESTENTEAFF. The CDR3 coding sequence is TGCAGTGCGGAGTCGACAGAGAACACTGAAGCTTTCTTT.

The sample holds a few counts of this clonotype. V is TRBV3-1 and J is TRBJ1-5; D gene unclear. Trimming removed 1 base from V and 4 bases from J, with 8 bases in between. This CDR3 contains 14 residues. Germline V gene sequence: CDR1 LGHDT, CDR2 YNNKEL (reference sequence). CDR3 region: CASSQGTKNQPQHF. In nucleotides, the CDR3 is TGTGCCAGCAGCCAAGGGACCAAGAATCAGCCCCAGCATTTT.

This clonotype was found a few times. CDR3 sequence: CASSPDGLYSPLHF. The DNA of the CDR3 is TGTGCCAGCAGCCCCGACGGTCTCTATTCACCCCTCCACTTT. This chain connects TRBV6-5 to TRBJ1-6; D uncertain. V lost 6 bases and J 8 bases, leaving 14 bases between the germline ends. Germline CDR1 and CDR2: MNHEY and SVGAGI. The CDR3 is made up of 14 amino acids.

The gene calls are TRBV6-1 and TRBJ2-7, with TRBD2 matching 8 bases. The CDR3 is 18 amino acids. The germline V gene has CDR1 MNHNS and CDR2 SASEGT. V gave up 5 bases and J gave up 2 bases; unmatched junction bases: 17. The CDR3 coding sequence is TGTGCCAGCAGTTACGGGTGGGGAAGTGGCGGGAGGACCTACGAGCAGTACTTC. As protein: CASSYGWGSGGRTYEQYF.

This chain uses TRBV10-3 with TRBJ1-1; D is possibly TRBD1 (6 bases). V lost 9 bases to trimming and J lost 1 base, with 12 bases between them. Germline CDR1 ENHRY, CDR2 SYGVKD. The CDR3 consists of 13 residues. The CDR3 is CAISGTKNTEAFF. DNA for the CDR3: TGTGCCATTTCCGGGACAAAGAACACTGAAGCTTTCTTT.

This clonotype was observed many times. This chain connects TRBV20-1 to TRBJ2-5; D is ambiguous. This CDR3 spans 12 amino acids. V shed 3 bases and J shed 5 bases, with 10 bases lying between them. The germline V gene has CDR1 DFQATT and CDR2 SNEGSKA (reference sequence). The CDR3 DNA reads TGCAGTGCTAGTGGGCTCCTGGAGACCCAGTACTTC. It translates to CSASGLLETQYF.

This sequence joins TRBV2 and TRBJ1-2, with TRBD1 matching over 7 bases. V lost 6 bases, J lost 7 bases, and 8 bases stayed unmatched. The germline V gene encodes CDR1 SNHLY and CDR2 FYNNEI. The CDR3 is 13 amino acids. Here the CDR3 reads CASRAGTAIGYTF. CDR3 DNA sequence: TGTGCCAGCAGGGCGGGGACAGCCATTGGCTACACCTTC. The whole variable domain, remainder taken from reference TRBV2 and TRBJ1-2, is EPEVTQTPSHQVTQMGQEVILRCVPISNHLYFYWYRQILGQKVEFLVSFYNNEISEKSEIFDDQFSVERPDGSNFTLKIRSTKLEDSAMYFCASRAGTAIGYTFGSGTRLTVV.

The CDR3 coding sequence is TGTGCCAGCAGTGTTACAGGGGGACTTAGCAATCAGCCCCAGCATTTT. Translating gives CASSVTGGLSNQPQHF. This sequence joins TRBV28 and TRBJ1-5; 8 bases map to TRBD1. Germline CDR1 and CDR2: MDHEN and SYDVKM. V lost 5 bases, J lost 0 bases, and 6 bases stayed unmatched. This CDR3 has 16 residues.

This clonotype was detected many times. The chain has TRBV7-6 and TRBJ1-1, with D uncertain. The germline V gene has CDR1 SGHVS and CDR2 FNYEAQ. This CDR3 contains 13 residues. Trimming removed 1 base from V and 6 bases from J, with 9 bases in between. The CDR3 sequence: CASSLVSVSEAFF. As DNA, the CDR3 is TGTGCCAGCAGCTTAGTTTCTGTCTCTGAAGCTTTCTTT.

The V gene is TRBV6-5, the J gene TRBJ1-3; no clear D. V lost 6 bases to trimming and J lost 0 bases, with 12 bases between them. The CDR3 length is 15 residues. CDR1 and CDR2 (germline): MNHEY, SVGAGI. DNA of the CDR3: TGTGCCAGCAGCCCGACGGTGAGCTCTGGAAACACCATATATTTT. Amino acid sequence: CASSPTVSSGNTIYF.

A few counts support this clonotype. J is TRBJ2-5 and V is TRBV7-9; D not resolved. The germline V gene has CDR1 SEHNR and CDR2 FQNEAQ (reference sequence). Trimming stripped 0 bases from V and 3 bases from J, with 8 bases between. This CDR3 has 14 residues. The CDR3 DNA sequence: TGTGCCAGCAGCTTAGCCGCCGACGAAGAGACCCAGTACTTC. The encoded protein is CASSLAADEETQYF.

The rearrangement uses TRBV7-9 and TRBJ2-7, with D tentatively TRBD1 (6 bases). This CDR3 contains 16 residues. Trimming shortened V by 6 bases and J by 5 bases, and 23 bases separated the two germline ends. Germline CDR1 and CDR2: SEHNR and FQNEAQ (reference sequence). The chain's CDR3 is CASRIEPGHPADEQYF. The CDR3 DNA sequence: TGTGCCAGCAGAATCGAGCCGGGACACCCTGCCGACGAGCAGTACTTC.